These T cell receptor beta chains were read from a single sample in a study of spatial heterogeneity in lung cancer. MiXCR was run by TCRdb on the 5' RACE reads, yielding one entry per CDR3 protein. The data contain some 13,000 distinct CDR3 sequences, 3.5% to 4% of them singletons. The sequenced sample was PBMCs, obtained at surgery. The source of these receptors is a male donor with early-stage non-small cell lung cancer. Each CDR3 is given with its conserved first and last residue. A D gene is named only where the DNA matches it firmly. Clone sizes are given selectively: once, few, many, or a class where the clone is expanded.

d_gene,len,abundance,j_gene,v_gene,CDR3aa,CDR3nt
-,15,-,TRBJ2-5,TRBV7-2,CASSLAGQPPETQYF,TGTGCCAGCAGCTTAGCGGGTCAGCCCCCAGAGACCCAGTACTTC
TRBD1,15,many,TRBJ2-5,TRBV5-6,CASSLDDRGKETQYF,TGTGCCAGCAGCTTGGATGACAGGGGGAAAGAGACCCAGTACTTC
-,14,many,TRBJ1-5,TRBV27,CASSLKTENQPQHF,TGTGCCAGCAGTTTAAAAACGGAAAATCAGCCCCAGCATTTT
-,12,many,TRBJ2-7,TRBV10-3,CAISDGSYEQYF,TGTGCCATCAGTGATGGCAGCTACGAGCAGTACTTC
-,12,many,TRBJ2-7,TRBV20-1,CSALPAYNEQYF,TGCAGTGCTCTTCCCGCCTACAACGAGCAGTACTTC
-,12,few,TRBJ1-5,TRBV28,CASSFGNQPQHF,TGTGCCAGCAGTTTTGGGAATCAGCCCCAGCATTTT
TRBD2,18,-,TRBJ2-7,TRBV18,CASSLAGTDPRGSYEQYF,TGTGCCAGCTCACTGGCCGGGACGGATCCCCGCGGGAGCTACGAGCAGTACTTC
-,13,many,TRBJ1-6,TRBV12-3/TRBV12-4,CASRDSGNSPLHF,TGTGCCAGCAGGGACTCTGGCAATTCACCCCTCCACTTT
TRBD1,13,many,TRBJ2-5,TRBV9,CASSRTGKETQYF,TGTGCCAGCAGCAGGACAGGGAAAGAGACCCAGTACTTC
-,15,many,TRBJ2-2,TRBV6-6,CASMLSLQLTGELFF,TGTGCCAGCATGTTGTCGCTGCAACTCACCGGGGAGCTGTTTTTT
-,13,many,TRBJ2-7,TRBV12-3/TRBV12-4,CASSFARTYEQYF,TGTGCCAGCAGTTTCGCCCGCACCTACGAGCAGTACTTC
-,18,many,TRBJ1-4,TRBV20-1,CSARDWKETSATNEKLFF,TGCAGTGCTAGAGATTGGAAGGAGACATCAGCAACTAATGAAAAACTGTTTTTT
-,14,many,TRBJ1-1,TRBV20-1,CSARRRAMNTEAFF,TGCAGTGCTAGGCGGAGGGCTATGAACACTGAAGCTTTCTTT
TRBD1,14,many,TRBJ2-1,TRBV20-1,CSAPGTGDHNEQFF,TGCAGTGCCCCCGGGACAGGGGACCACAATGAGCAGTTCTTC
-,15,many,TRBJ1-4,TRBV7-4,CASSPPTASNEKLFF,TGTGCCAGCAGCCCCCCGACGGCGTCCAATGAAAAACTGTTTTTT
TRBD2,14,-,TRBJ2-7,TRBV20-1,CSARRLAGVYEQYF,TGCAGTGCTAGACGTCTAGCGGGAGTTTACGAGCAGTACTTC
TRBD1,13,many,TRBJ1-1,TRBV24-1,CATSEGQGTEAFF,TGTGCCACCAGTGAGGGACAGGGCACTGAAGCTTTCTTT
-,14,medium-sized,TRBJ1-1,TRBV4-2,CASSLRRVLTEAFF,TGTGCCAGCAGCCTTAGAAGGGTCCTCACTGAAGCTTTCTTT
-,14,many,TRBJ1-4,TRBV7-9,CASSPEAASEKLFF,TGTGCCAGCAGCCCGGAGGCCGCTTCTGAAAAACTGTTTTTT
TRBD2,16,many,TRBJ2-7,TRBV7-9,CASSTSGRTSSYEQYF,TGTGCCAGCAGCACCTCAGGGCGGACTAGCTCCTACGAGCAGTACTTC
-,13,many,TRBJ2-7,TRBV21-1,CASSDRTPYEQYF,TGTGCCAGCAGCGACAGGACCCCTTACGAGCAGTACTTC
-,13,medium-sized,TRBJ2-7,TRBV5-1,CASSADGSYEQYF,TGCGCCAGCAGCGCGGACGGTTCCTACGAGCAGTACTTC
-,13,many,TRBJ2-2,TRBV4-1,CASSPSNTGELFF,TGCGCCAGCAGCCCGAGCAACACCGGGGAGCTGTTTTTT
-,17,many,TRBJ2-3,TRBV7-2,CASSLVVRTTYPDTQYF,TGTGCCAGCAGCTTAGTAGTAAGGACGACGTATCCAGATACGCAGTATTTT
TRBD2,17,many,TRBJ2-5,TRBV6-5,CASSYSRAREGRETQYF,TGTGCCAGCAGTTACTCGAGGGCGCGGGAGGGCCGAGAGACCCAGTACTTC
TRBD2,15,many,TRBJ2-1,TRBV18,CASSPLAGAYNEQFF,TGTGCCAGCTCACCTCTAGCGGGAGCTTACAATGAGCAGTTCTTC
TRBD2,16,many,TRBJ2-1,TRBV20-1,CSARDPSGRAYNEQFF,TGCAGTGCTAGAGATCCTAGCGGGAGGGCCTACAATGAGCAGTTCTTC
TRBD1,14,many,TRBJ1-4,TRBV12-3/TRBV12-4,CASSPDRGGEKLFF,TGTGCCAGCAGTCCGGACAGGGGTGGAGAAAAACTGTTTTTT
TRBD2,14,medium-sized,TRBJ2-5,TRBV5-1,CASSSEPGLAAQYF,TGCGCCAGCAGCTCAGAACCAGGACTAGCGGCCCAGTACTTC
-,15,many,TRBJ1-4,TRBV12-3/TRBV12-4,CASSFELGGNEKLFF,TGTGCCAGCAGTTTTGAGCTGGGAGGAAATGAAAAACTGTTTTTT
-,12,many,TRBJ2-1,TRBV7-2,CASSLQGYEQFF,TGTGCCAGCAGCTTACAGGGTTATGAGCAGTTCTTC
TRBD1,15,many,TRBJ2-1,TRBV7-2,CASSLASRGYNEQFF,TGTGCCAGCAGCTTAGCGAGCAGGGGGTACAATGAGCAGTTCTTC
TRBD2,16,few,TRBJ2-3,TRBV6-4,CASSPRSAGGKDTQYF,TGTGCCAGCAGCCCTCGTTCGGCGGGAGGCAAAGATACGCAGTATTTT
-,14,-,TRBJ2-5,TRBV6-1,CASSSGLSKETQYF,TGTGCCAGCAGCTCCGGGCTGTCGAAAGAGACCCAGTACTTC
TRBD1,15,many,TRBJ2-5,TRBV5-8,CASSSGQGRGETQYF,TGTGCCAGCAGCTCAGGACAGGGGCGGGGAGAGACCCAGTACTTC
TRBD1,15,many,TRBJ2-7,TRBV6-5,CASRYGPGGSYEQYF,TGTGCCAGCAGATACGGACCAGGGGGCTCGTACGAGCAGTACTTC
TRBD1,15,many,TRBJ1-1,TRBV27,CASSRQGQLRGEAFF,TGTGCCAGCAGTAGACAGGGACAGCTGCGTGGTGAAGCTTTCTTT
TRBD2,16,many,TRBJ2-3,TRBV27,CASSLWAGAGTDTQYF,TGTGCCAGCAGTTTATGGGCGGGAGCGGGCACAGATACGCAGTATTTT
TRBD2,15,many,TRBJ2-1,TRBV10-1,CASSIGLAGDNEQFF,TGCGCCAGCAGTATTGGACTAGCGGGAGACAATGAGCAGTTCTTC
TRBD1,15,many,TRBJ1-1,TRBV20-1,CSAYGPGGRGTEAFF,TGCAGTGCCTATGGCCCAGGGGGAAGGGGAACTGAAGCTTTCTTT
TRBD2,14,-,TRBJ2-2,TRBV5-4,CASSAGLDTGELFF,TGTGCCAGCAGCGCGGGACTAGACACCGGGGAGCTGTTTTTT
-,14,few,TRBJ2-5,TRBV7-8,CASSPRGTQETQYF,TGTGCCAGCAGCCCTCGAGGAACTCAAGAGACCCAGTACTTC
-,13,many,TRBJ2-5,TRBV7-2,CASSLGIGETQYF,TGTGCCAGCAGCTTAGGGATTGGTGAGACCCAGTACTTC
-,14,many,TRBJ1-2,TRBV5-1,CASSSDPTGGGYTF,TGCGCCAGCAGCTCGGATCCGACAGGAGGCGGCTACACCTTC